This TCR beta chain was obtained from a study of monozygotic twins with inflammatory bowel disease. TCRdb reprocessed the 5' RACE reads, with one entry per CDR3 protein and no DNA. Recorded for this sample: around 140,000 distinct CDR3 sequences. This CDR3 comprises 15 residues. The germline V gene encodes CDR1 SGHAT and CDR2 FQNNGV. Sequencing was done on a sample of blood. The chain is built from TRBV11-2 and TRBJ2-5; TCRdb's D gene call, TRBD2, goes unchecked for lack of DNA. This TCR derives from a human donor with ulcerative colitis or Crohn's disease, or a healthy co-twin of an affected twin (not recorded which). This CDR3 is CASSLERGSGETQYF.